This T cell receptor (beta chain) was identified during a study of spatial heterogeneity in lung cancer. Whole-study context: After resection, follow-up PBMC samples were sequenced when available, at a median of roughly 26 months later. Averaged across combinations, each unique TCR and UMI pairing appeared more than ten times in raw reads, which were uncorrected. General observations from the study: Ubiquitous expanded tumor TCRs were seen in blood more at resection than at follow-up.

On each TCR cDNA molecule, a unique molecular identifier was present. TCRdb fed the 5' RACE reads into MiXCR, producing one record per CDR3 protein. The data contain about 120,000 distinct CDR3 sequences, 9% to 15% of them seen just once; the ten biggest clones take up 16%. To note about this clonotype: Antigen: not known. The junction and the germline gene differ at one end; a read error may be behind it.

Time point here: blood at routine non-recurrence follow-up after resection. Extraction of whole RNA from tumor, nontumor lung or frozen PBMC preceded unsorted sequencing. Sequences were derived from PBMCs, sampled at follow-up. The clonotype originates from a male donor with early-stage non-small cell lung cancer.

CDR3 amino acids: CSVAGAQTDSTDTRYF. The DNA of the CDR3 is TGCAGCGTGGCGGGGGCACAAACGGACAGCACAGATACGCGGTATTTT. The rearrangement uses TRBV29-1 and TRBJ2-3; maybe TRBD2 (7 bases). Germline-derived CDR1 and CDR2 are SQVTM and ANQGSEA. The CDR3 consists of 16 residues.